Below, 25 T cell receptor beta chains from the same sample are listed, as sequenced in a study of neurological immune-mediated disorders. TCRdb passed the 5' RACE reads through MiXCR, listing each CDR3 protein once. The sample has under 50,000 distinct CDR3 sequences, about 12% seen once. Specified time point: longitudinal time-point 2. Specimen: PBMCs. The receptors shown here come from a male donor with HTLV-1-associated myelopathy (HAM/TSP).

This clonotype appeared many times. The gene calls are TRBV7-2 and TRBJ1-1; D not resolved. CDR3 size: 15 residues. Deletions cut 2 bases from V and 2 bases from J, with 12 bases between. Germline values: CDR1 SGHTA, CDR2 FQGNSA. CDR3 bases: TGTGCCAGCAGCTTAAAAAGGAAGGGTAACACTGAAGCTTTCTTT. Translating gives CASSLKRKGNTEAFF.

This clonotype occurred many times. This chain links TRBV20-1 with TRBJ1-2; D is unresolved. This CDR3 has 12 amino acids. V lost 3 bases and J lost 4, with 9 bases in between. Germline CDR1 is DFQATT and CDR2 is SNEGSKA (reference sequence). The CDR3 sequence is CSARMGGYGYTF. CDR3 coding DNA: TGCAGTGCTAGGATGGGTGGCTATGGCTACACCTTC.

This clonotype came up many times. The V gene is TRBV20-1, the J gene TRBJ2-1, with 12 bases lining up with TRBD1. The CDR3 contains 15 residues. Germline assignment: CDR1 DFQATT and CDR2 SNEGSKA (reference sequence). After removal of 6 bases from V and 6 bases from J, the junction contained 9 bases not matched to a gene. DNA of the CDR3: TGCAGTGCGGATACGGGACAGGGGGCTCGCAATGAGCAGTTCTTC. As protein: CSADTGQGARNEQFF.

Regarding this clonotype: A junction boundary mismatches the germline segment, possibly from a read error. The CDR3 nucleotides read TGTGCCAGCAGCACGGGACATGGCTACCAAGAGACCCAGTACTTC. Protein sequence: CASSTGHGYQETQYF. This chain uses TRBV5-1 with TRBJ2-5, with D possibly TRBD1 on 6 matching bases. The CDR3 has 15 residues. The germline CDR1 and CDR2 sequences are SGHRS and YFSETQ. Full variable domain (outside the CDR3, taken from reference TRBV5-1 and TRBJ2-5): KAGVTQTPRYLIKTRGQQVTLSCSPISGHRSVSWYQQTPGQGLQFLFEYFSETQRNKGNFPGRFSGRQFSNSRSEMNVSTLELGDSALYLCASSTGHGYQETQYFGPGTRLLVL.

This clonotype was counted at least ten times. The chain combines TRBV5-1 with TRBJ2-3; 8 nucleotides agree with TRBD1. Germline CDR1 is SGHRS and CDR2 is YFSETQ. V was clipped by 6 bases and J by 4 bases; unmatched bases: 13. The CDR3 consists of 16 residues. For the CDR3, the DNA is TGCGCCAGCACCTCACTGACAGGGGACGGGGCAGATACGCAGTATTTT. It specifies CASTSLTGDGADTQYF.

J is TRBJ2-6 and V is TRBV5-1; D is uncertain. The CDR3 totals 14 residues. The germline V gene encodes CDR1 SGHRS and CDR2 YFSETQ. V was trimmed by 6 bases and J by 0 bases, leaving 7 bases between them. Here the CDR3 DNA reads TGCGCCAGCAAAGACTCCTCTGGGGCCAACGTCCTGACTTTC. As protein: CASKDSSGANVLTF.

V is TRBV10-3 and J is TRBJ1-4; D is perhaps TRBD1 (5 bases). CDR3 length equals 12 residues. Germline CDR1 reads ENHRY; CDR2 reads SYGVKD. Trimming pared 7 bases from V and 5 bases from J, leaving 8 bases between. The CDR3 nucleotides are TGTGCCATCAAGGGACGAAATGAAAAACTGTTTTTT. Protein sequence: CAIKGRNEKLFF.

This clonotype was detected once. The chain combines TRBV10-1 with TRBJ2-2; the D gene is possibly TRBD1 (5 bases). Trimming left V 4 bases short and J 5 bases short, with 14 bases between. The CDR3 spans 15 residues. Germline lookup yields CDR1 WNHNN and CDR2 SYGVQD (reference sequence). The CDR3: CASSGQKGETGELFF. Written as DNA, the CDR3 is TGCGCCAGCAGTGGACAGAAAGGGGAAACCGGGGAGCTGTTTTTT.

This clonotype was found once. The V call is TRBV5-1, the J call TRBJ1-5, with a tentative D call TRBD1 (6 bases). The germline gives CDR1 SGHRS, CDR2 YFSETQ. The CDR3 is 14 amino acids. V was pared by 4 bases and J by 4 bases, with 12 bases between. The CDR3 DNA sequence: TGCGCCAGCAGCAGGGACAACCCTAATCAGCCCCAGCATTTT. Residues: CASSRDNPNQPQHF.

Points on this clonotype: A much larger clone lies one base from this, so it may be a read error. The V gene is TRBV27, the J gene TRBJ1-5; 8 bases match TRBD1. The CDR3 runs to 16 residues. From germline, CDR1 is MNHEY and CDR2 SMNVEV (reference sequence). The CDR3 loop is CVSSLSGQGSNQPQHF. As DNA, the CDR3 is TGTGTCAGCAGTTTAAGTGGACAGGGTTCGAATCAGCCCCAGCATTTT.

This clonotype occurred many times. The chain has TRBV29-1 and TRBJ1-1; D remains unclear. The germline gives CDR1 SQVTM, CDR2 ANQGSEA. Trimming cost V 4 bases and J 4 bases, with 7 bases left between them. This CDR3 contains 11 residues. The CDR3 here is CSVAEPTEAFF. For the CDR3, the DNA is TGCAGCGTTGCAGAGCCCACTGAAGCTTTCTTT. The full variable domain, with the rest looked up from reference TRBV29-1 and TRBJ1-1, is SAVISQKPSRDICQRGTSLTIQCQVDSQVTMMFWYRQQPGQSLTLIATANQGSEATYESGFVIDKFPISRPNLTFSTLTVSNMSPEDSSIYLCSVAEPTEAFFGQGTRLTVV.

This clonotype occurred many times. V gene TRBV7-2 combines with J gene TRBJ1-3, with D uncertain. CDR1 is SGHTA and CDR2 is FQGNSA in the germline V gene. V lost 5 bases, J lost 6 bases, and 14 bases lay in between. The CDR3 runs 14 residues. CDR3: CASSPVGVPNTIYF. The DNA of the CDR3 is TGTGCCAGCAGCCCCGTCGGGGTTCCAAACACCATATATTTT.

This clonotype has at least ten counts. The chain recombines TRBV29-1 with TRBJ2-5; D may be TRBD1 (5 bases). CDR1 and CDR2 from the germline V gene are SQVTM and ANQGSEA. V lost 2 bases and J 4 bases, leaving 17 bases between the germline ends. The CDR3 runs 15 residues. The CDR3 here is CSVEKKEGAGETQYF. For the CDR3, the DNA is TGCAGCGTTGAAAAAAAAGAAGGGGCAGGAGAGACCCAGTACTTC.

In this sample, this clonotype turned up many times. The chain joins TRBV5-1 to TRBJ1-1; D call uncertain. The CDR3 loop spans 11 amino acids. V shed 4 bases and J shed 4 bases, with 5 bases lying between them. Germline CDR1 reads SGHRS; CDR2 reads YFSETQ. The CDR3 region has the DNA TGCGCCAGCAGCGCAGCCACTGAAGCTTTCTTT. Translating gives CASSAATEAFF.

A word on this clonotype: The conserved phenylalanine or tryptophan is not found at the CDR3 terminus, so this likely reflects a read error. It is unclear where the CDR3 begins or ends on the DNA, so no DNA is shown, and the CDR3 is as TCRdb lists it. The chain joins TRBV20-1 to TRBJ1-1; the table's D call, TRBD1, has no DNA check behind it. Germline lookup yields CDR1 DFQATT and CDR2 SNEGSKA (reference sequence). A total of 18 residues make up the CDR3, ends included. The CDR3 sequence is CSARSGQAIDWMNTEALS.

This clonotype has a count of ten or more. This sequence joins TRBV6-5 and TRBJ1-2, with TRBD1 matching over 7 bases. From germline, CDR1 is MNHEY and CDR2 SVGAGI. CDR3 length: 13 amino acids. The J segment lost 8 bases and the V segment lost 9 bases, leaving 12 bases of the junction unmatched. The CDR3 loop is CASTGYRGNGYTF. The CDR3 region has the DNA TGTGCCAGTACGGGATACAGGGGTAACGGCTACACCTTC.

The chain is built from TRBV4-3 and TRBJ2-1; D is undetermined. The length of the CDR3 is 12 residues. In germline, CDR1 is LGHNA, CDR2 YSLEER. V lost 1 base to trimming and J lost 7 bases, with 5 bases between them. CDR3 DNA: TGCGCCAGCAGCCAAGCCAGGAATGAGCAGTTCTTC. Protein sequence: CASSQARNEQFF.

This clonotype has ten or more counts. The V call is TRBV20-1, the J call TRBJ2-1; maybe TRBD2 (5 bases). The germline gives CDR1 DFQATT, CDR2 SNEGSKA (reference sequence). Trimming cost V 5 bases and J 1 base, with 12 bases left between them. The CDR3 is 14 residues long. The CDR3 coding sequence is TGCAGTGCTCGAGGACTGGAATCCTACAATGAGCAGTTCTTC. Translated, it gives CSARGLESYNEQFF.

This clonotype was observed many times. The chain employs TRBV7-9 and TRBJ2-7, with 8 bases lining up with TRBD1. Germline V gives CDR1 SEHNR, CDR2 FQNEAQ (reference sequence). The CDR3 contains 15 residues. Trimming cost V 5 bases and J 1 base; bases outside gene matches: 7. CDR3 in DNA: TGTGCCAGCAGCCAGGTCAGGGGGCTTTCCTACGAGCAGTACTTC. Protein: CASSQVRGLSYEQYF.

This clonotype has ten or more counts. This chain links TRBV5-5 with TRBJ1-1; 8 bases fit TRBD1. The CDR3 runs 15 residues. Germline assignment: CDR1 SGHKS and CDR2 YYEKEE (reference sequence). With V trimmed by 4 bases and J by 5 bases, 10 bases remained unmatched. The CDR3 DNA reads TGTGCCAGCAGCACCATAACAGGGGGGCGGACTGAAGCTTTCTTT. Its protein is CASSTITGGRTEAFF.

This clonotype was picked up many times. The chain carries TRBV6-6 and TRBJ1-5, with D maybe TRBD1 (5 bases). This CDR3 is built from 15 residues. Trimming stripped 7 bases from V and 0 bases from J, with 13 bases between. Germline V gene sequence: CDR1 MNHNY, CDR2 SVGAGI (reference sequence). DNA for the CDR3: TGTGCCAGCAAAGAACAGGAGAATAGCAATCAGCCCCAGCATTTT. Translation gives CASKEQENSNQPQHF.

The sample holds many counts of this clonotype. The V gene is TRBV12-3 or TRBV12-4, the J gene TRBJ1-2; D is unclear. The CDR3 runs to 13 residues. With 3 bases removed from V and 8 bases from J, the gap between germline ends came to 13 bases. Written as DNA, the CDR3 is TGTGCCAGCAGTTTCGCGGGTTCTGGGGGCTACACCTTC. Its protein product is CASSFAGSGGYTF.

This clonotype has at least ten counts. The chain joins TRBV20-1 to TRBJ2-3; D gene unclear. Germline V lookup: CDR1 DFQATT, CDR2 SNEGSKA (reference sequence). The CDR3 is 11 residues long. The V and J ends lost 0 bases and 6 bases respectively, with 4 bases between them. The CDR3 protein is CSARDPDTQYF. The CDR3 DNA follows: TGCAGTGCTAGAGACCCCGATACGCAGTATTTT.

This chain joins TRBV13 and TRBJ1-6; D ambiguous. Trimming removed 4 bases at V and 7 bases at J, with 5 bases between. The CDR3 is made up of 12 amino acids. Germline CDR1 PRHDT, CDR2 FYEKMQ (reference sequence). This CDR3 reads CASSSRNSPLHF. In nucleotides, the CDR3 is TGTGCCAGCAGCTCTCGGAATTCACCCCTCCACTTT.

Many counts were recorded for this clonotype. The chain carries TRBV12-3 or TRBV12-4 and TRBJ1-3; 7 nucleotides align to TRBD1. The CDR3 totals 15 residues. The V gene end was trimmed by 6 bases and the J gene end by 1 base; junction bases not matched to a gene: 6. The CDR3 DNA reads TGTGCCAGCAGGGTTAACAGGGGTTCTGGAAACACCATATATTTT. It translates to CASRVNRGSGNTIYF.